The text below deals with one T cell receptor (beta chain). This record comes from a study of cytomegalovirus exposure and HLA in healthy donors. Germline V gene sequence: CDR1 SEHNR, CDR2 FQNEAQ (reference sequence). The CDR3 contains 13 residues. The germline V and J ends were trimmed by 6 bases and 3 bases, with 11 bases remaining between them. Primers for the PCR totalled 60 Vbeta and 13 Jbeta. The assay was immunoSEQ multiplex PCR, and TCRdb's table has in-frame clones only and misses some. Of 200,000 to 250,000 clones listed, about 84% were seen once; the top ten hold about 1.2%. The sequencing input was PBMCs. This TCR was recovered from a human donor in good health. The V and J genes are TRBV7-9 and TRBJ1-1; D is undetermined. The CDR3 region is CASRTSWDTEAFF. DNA of the CDR3: TGTGCCAGCAGGACATCTTGGGACACTGAAGCTTTCTTT.